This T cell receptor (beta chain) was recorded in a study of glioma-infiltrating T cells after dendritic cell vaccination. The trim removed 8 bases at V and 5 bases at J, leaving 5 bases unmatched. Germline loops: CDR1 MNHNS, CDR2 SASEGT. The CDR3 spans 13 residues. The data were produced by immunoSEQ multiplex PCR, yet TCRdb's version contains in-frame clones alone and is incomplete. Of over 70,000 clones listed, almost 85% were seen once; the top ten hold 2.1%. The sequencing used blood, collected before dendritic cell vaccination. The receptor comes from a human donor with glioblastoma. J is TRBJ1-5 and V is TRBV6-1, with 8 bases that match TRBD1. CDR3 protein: CASAGGEDQPQHF. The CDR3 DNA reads TGTGCCAGCGCAGGGGGCGAGGATCAGCCCCAGCATTTT.